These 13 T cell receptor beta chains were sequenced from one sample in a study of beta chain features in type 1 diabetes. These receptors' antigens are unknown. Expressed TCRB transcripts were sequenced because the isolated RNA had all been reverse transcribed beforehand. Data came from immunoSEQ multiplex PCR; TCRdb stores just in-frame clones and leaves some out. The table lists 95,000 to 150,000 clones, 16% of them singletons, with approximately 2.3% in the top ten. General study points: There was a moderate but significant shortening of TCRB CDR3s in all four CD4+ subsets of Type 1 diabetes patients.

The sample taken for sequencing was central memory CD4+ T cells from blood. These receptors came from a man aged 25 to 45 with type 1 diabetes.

CDR3: CASSAGQGPRLDTQYF. CDR3 in DNA: TGTGCCAGCAGCGCGGGGCAGGGCCCACGTCTTGATACGCAGTATTTT. This rearrangement joins TRBV7-2 to TRBJ2-3; D is perhaps TRBD2 (6 bases). CDR1 SGHTA and CDR2 FQGNSA come from the germline V gene. V dropped 5 bases and J dropped 6 bases, with 21 bases sitting between them. The CDR3 loop spans 16 amino acids.

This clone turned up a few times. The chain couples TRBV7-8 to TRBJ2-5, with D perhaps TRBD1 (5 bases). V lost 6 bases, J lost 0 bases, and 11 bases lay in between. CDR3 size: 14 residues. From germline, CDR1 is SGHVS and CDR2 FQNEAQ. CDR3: CASSTGYYQETQYF. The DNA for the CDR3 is TGTGCCAGCAGTACAGGATATTACCAAGAGACCCAGTACTTC. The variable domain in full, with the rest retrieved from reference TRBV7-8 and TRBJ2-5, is GAGVSQSPRYKVAKRGQDVALRCDPISGHVSLFWYQQALGQGPEFLTYFQNEAQLDKSGLPSDRFFAERPEGSVSTLKIQRTQQEDSAVYLCASSTGYYQETQYFGPGTRLLVL.

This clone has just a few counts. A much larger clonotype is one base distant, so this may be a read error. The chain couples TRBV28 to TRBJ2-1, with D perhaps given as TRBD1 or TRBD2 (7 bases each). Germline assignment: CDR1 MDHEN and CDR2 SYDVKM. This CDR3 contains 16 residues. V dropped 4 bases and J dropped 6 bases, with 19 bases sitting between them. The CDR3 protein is CASSSGGRGATNEQFF. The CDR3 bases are TGTGCCAGCAGTTCGGGGGGCAGGGGGGCGACCAATGAGCAGTTCTTC.

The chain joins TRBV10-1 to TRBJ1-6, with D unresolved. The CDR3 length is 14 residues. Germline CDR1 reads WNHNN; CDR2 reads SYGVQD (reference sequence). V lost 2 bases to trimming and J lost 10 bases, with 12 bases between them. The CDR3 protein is CASSETWSGSPLHF. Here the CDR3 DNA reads TGCGCCAGCAGTGAGACCTGGTCGGGCTCACCCCTCCACTTT.

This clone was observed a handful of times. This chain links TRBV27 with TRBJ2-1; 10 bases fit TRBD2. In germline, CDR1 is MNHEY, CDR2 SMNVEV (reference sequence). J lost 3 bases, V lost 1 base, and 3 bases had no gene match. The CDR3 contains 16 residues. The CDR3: CASSLLAGGGYNEQFF. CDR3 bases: TGTGCCAGCAGTTTATTAGCGGGGGGTGGCTACAATGAGCAGTTCTTC.

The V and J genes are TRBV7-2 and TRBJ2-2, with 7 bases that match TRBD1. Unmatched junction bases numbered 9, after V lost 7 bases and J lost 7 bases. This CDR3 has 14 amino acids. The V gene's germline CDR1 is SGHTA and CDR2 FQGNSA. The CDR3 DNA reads TGTGCCAGCAAGGCTACAGGGGAACGCGGGGAGCTGTTTTTT. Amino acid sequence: CASKATGERGELFF.

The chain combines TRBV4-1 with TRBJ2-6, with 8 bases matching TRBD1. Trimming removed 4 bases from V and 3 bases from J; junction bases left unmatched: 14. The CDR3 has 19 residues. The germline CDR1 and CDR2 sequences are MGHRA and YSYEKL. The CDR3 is CASSLVSGTGQGGANVLTF. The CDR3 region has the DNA TGCGCCAGCAGCCTCGTTTCCGGGACAGGTCAAGGTGGGGCCAACGTCCTGACTTTC.

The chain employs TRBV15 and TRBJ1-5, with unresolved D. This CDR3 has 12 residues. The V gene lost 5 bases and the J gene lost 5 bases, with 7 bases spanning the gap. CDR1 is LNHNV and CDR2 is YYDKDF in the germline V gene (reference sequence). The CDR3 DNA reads TGTGCCACCAGCGGTCCTCATCAGCCCCAGCATTTT. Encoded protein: CATSGPHQPQHF.

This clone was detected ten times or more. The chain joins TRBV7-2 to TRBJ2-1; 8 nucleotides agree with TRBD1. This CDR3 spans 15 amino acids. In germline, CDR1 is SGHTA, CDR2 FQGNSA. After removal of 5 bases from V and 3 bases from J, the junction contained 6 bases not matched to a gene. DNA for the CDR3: TGTGCCAGCAGCCCTGGGACAGGAGGCTACAATGAGCAGTTCTTC. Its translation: CASSPGTGGYNEQFF.

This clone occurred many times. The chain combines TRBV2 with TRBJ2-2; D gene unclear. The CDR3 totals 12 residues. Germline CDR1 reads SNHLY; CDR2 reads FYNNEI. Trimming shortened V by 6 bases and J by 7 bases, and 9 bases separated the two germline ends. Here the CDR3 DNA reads TGTGCCAGCAGAGTCGAACACGGGGAGCTGTTTTTT. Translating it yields CASRVEHGELFF.

The CDR3 sequence is CASSQLEGSKPVEKLFF. CDR3 DNA: TGTGCCAGCAGCCAACTAGAGGGATCGAAGCCGGTTGAAAAACTGTTTTTT. J is TRBJ1-4 and V is TRBV14; D call uncertain. The V gene's germline CDR1 is SGHDN and CDR2 FVKESK. Trimming stripped 2 bases from V and 7 bases from J, with 20 bases between. The CDR3 consists of 17 residues.

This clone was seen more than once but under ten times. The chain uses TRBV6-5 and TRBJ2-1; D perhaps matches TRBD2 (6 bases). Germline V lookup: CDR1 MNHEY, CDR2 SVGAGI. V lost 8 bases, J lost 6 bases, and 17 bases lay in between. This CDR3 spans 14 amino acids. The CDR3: CASGFGGLGNEQFF. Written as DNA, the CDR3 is TGTGCCAGCGGATTTGGGGGGTTGGGCAATGAGCAGTTCTTC.

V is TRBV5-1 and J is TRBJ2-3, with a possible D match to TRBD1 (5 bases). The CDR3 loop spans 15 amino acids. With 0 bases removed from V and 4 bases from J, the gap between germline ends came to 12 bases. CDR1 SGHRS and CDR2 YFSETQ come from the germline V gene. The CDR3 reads CASSLGQGTADTQYF. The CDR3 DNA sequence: TGCGCCAGCAGCTTGGGCCAGGGAACGGCAGATACGCAGTATTTT. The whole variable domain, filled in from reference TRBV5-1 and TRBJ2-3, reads KAGVTQTPRYLIKTRGQQVTLSCSPISGHRSVSWYQQTPGQGLQFLFEYFSETQRNKGNFPGRFSGRQFSNSRSEMNVSTLELGDSALYLCASSLGQGTADTQYFGPGTRLTVL.